Listed below are T cell receptor beta chains from one sample, sequenced in a study of identical twins. TCRdb re-derived calls from the 5' RACE reads in MiXCR, one entry per CDR3 protein. The sample lists fewer than 500,000 distinct CDR3 sequences; roughly 13% were seen once. This same sample was also part of a study on yellow fever vaccine responses in identical twins.

Sequencing was carried out using CD4+ T cells sorted from blood. The receptors here all came from a woman between 18 and 30 years old in good health. Both conserved end residues are part of each CDR3. Fields, in order: V gene, D gene, clone size, J gene, CDR3 protein, CDR3 DNA. A D gene is named only where the DNA matches it firmly. The size of a clone is reported for some rows only, either as once, few or many, or as a class for expanded clones.

V: TRBV18; D: TRBD1; size: many; J: TRBJ2-2; CDR3: CASSRSGGTTGELFF; DNA: TGTGCCAGCTCACGATCAGGGGGCACCACCGGGGAGCTGTTTTTT
V: TRBV21-1; D: NA; size: NA; J: TRBJ2-1; CDR3: CASSKAAGSSYNEQFF; DNA: TGTGCCAGCAGCAAAGCTGCAGGGAGCTCCTACAATGAGCAGTTCTTC
V: TRBV5-6; D: NA; size: many; J: TRBJ2-7; CDR3: CASSLVRGGKKYEQYF; DNA: TGTGCCAGCAGCTTGGTCAGGGGCGGAAAAAAGTACGAGCAGTACTTC
V: TRBV7-9; D: NA; size: NA; J: TRBJ2-1; CDR3: CASSFRDYNEQFF; DNA: TGTGCCAGCAGCTTTCGGGATTACAATGAGCAGTTCTTC
V: TRBV7-9; D: NA; size: NA; J: TRBJ1-4; CDR3: CASSPNRVLFF; DNA: TGTGCCAGCAGCCCGAACAGGGTACTGTTTTTT
V: TRBV6-1; D: TRBD2; size: few; J: TRBJ2-3; CDR3: CASTSGGVGGDTQYF; DNA: TGTGCCAGCACCAGCGGGGGGGTGGGAGGAGATACGCAGTATTTT
V: TRBV6-1; D: TRBD2; size: few; J: TRBJ2-5; CDR3: CASRRLFSGGSETQYF; DNA: TGTGCCAGCAGGCGATTATTTTCGGGGGGATCGGAGACCCAGTACTTC
V: TRBV12-3/TRBV12-4; D: TRBD1; size: many; J: TRBJ2-7; CDR3: CASSWGQIYEQYF; DNA: TGTGCCAGCAGTTGGGGACAGATCTACGAGCAGTACTTC
V: TRBV6-1; D: TRBD2; size: NA; J: TRBJ2-4; CDR3: CASTEGLAGGRLARNIQYF; DNA: TGTGCCAGCACCGAAGGACTAGCGGGAGGGAGATTAGCCAGAAACATTCAGTACTTC
V: TRBV28; D: NA; size: few; J: TRBJ2-7; CDR3: CASSVLGAGKTEQYF; DNA: TGTGCCAGCAGTGTATTGGGGGCAGGGAAAACCGAGCAGTACTTC
V: TRBV7-2; D: NA; size: few; J: TRBJ2-3; CDR3: CASSPRFTDTQYF; DNA: TGTGCCAGCAGCCCGCGTTTCACAGATACGCAGTATTTT
V: TRBV3-1; D: TRBD1; size: NA; J: TRBJ2-2; CDR3: CASSWTGVSTGELFF; DNA: TGTGCCAGCAGCTGGACAGGGGTGAGCACCGGGGAGCTGTTTTTT
V: TRBV7-7; D: NA; size: few; J: TRBJ2-5; CDR3: CASSPTGFQETQYF; DNA: TGTGCTAGCAGCCCTACAGGGTTCCAAGAGACCCAGTACTTC
V: TRBV7-2; D: NA; size: many; J: TRBJ2-1; CDR3: CASSLYGMNEQFF; DNA: TGTGCCAGCAGCTTATATGGCATGAATGAGCAGTTCTTC
V: TRBV7-9; D: NA; size: few; J: TRBJ2-3; CDR3: CASSRRTIASTDTQYF; DNA: TGTGCCAGCAGCCGTAGGACAATAGCTAGCACAGATACGCAGTATTTT
V: TRBV29-1; D: TRBD2; size: few; J: TRBJ2-3; CDR3: CSVEDERELIDTQYF; DNA: TGCAGCGTTGAAGATGAGCGGGAGTTAATAGATACGCAGTATTTT
V: TRBV20-1; D: TRBD1; size: NA; J: TRBJ2-2; CDR3: CSARDLGGQGTNTGELFF; DNA: TGCAGTGCTAGAGATCTTGGGGGACAGGGGACGAACACCGGGGAGCTGTTTTTT
V: TRBV7-9; D: NA; size: few; J: TRBJ2-3; CDR3: CASSLGSSYTDTQYF; DNA: TGTGCCAGCAGCTTAGGGTCTAGTTACACAGATACGCAGTATTTT
V: TRBV19; D: NA; size: NA; J: TRBJ1-5; CDR3: CASSIRVSSNQPQHF; DNA: TGTGCCAGTAGTATACGGGTTTCTAGCAATCAGCCCCAGCATTTT
V: TRBV5-1; D: NA; size: few; J: TRBJ2-2; CDR3: CASSRDSPGTGELFF; DNA: TGCGCCAGCAGCCGGGACTCCCCGGGAACCGGGGAGCTGTTTTTT
V: TRBV6-5; D: TRBD2; size: NA; J: TRBJ2-1; CDR3: CASSYRGKASGGAVYEQFF; DNA: TGTGCCAGCAGTTACAGGGGAAAGGCTAGCGGGGGGGCCGTGTATGAGCAGTTCTTC
V: TRBV5-5; D: NA; size: many; J: TRBJ2-3; CDR3: CASSAAGTDTQYF; DNA: TGTGCCAGCAGCGCGGCCGGCACAGATACGCAGTATTTT
V: TRBV19; D: TRBD1; size: few; J: TRBJ2-1; CDR3: CASGEGDRVHNEQFF; DNA: TGTGCCAGTGGGGAGGGGGACAGGGTCCACAATGAGCAGTTCTTC
V: TRBV6-1; D: TRBD2; size: NA; J: TRBJ2-1; CDR3: CASRVLAGDNEQFF; DNA: TGTGCCAGCAGGGTACTAGCGGGTGACAATGAGCAGTTCTTC
V: TRBV2; D: NA; size: NA; J: TRBJ1-1; CDR3: CASGFRGSTEAFF; DNA: TGTGCCAGCGGATTCAGGGGATCCACTGAAGCTTTCTTT
V: TRBV24-1; D: TRBD2; size: many; J: TRBJ2-1; CDR3: CATSDLQPPTSGSSYNEQFF; DNA: TGTGCCACCAGTGATTTGCAACCCCCTACTAGCGGGAGCTCCTACAATGAGCAGTTCTTC
V: TRBV5-6; D: TRBD2; size: NA; J: TRBJ2-5; CDR3: CASSLAGTSGGEETQYF; DNA: TGTGCCAGCAGCTTGGCAGGGACTAGCGGGGGGGAAGAGACCCAGTACTTC